The clone carrying this TCR beta chain was seen only a few times. CDR3 size: 12 residues. Germline CDR1 reads LGHDT; CDR2 reads YNNKEL (reference sequence). V shed 0 bases and J shed 8 bases, with 7 bases lying between them. The sample originates from a study of response to subunit inactivated influenza vaccine. TCRdb independently ran MiXCR on the RT-PCR reads; one entry per CDR3 protein. Of some 540,000 distinct CDR3 sequences in the sample, under 30% were seen once. These data were also reused for a study on T cells expressing NK-cell markers. That study reports: cDNA encoding TCR beta was synthesized via 5'RACE template switching incorporating UMIs. With respect to HCMV, seven of the eight sequenced donors were seropositive, and one was seronegative. In more than five donors, dominant CD3+CD56+NKG2C+ clones formed about 1.0-7.5% of CD8+ cells.

The rearrangement links TRBV3-1 to TRBJ1-2; D unresolved. The source is a man aged 45-65 years who received an inactivated influenza vaccine. This specimen consisted of CD4+ T cells sorted from PBMCs, obtained less than 13 days after vaccination. In DNA form, the CDR3 reads TGTGCCAGCAGCCAAGATTTAGAAGGCTACACCTTC. This codes for CASSQDLEGYTF.